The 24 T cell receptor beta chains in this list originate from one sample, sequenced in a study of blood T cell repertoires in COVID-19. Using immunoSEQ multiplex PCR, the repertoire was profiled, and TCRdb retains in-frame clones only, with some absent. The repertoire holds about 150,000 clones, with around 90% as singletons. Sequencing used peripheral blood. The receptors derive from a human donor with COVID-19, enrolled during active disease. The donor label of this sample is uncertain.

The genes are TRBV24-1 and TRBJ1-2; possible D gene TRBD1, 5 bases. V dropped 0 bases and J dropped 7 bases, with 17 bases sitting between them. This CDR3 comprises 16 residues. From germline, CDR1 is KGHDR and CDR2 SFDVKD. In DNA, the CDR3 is TGTGCCACCAGTGATTTGAGGGGCCTAATCCGCCCTGGCTACACCTTC. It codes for CATSDLRGLIRPGYTF.

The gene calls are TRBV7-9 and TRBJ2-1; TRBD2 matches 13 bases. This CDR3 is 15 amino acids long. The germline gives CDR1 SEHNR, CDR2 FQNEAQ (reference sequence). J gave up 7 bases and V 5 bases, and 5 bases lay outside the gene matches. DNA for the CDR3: TGTGCCAGCAGCCCTCCGGGACTAGCGGGGAATGAGCAGTTCTTC. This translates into CASSPPGLAGNEQFF.

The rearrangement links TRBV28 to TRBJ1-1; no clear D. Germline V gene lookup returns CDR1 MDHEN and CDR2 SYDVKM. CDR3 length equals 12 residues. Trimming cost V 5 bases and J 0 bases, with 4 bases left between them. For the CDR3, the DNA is TGTGCCAGCAGTCCTTTGAACACTGAAGCTTTCTTT. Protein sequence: CASSPLNTEAFF.

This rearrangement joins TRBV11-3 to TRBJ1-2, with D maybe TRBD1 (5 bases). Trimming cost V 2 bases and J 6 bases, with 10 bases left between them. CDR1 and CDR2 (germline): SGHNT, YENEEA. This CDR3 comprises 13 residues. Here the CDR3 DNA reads TGTGCCAGCAGCTTACGGGGGATCGATGGCTACACCTTC. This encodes CASSLRGIDGYTF.

The CDR3 DNA is TGTGCCAGCAGCTTAGCCGTTACACTAGCCACGCAGTATTTT. Translating gives CASSLAVTLATQYF. This chain joins TRBV7-9 and TRBJ2-3; possible D gene TRBD2, 6 bases. This CDR3 comprises 14 residues. Looked up from germline, CDR1 is SEHNR and CDR2 is FQNEAQ (reference sequence). V was clipped by 0 bases and J by 9 bases, with 13 bases between them.

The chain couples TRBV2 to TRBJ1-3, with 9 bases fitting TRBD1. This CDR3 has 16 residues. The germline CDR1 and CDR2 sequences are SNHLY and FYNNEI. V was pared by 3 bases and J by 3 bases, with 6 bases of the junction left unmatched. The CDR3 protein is CASSDGGTGYGNTIYF. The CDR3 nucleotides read TGTGCCAGCAGTGATGGCGGGACAGGGTATGGAAACACCATATATTTT.

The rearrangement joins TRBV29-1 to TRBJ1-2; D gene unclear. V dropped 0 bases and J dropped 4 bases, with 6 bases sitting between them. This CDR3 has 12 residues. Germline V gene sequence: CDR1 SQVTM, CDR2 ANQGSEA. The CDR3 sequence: CSVEDRVYGYTF. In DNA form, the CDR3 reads TGCAGCGTTGAAGATCGGGTCTATGGCTACACCTTC.

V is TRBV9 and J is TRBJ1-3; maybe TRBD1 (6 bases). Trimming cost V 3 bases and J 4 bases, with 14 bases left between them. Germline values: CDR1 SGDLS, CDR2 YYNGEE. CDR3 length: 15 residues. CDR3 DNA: TGTGCCAGCAGCGGGTACCCTACAGGGGGAAACACCATATATTTT. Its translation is CASSGYPTGGNTIYF.

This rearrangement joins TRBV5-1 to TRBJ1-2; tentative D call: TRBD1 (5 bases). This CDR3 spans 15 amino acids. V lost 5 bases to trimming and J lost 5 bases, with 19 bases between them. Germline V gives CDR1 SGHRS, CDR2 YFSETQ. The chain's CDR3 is CASRTTGTFFYGYTF. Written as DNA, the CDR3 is TGCGCCAGCAGGACTACCGGGACTTTTTTTTATGGCTACACCTTC.

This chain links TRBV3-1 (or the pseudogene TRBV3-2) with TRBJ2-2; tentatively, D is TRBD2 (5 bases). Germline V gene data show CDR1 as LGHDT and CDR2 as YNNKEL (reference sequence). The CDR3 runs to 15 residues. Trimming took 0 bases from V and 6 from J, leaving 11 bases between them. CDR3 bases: TGTGCCAGCAGCCAAGATCAGGAGAGGGCCGGGGAGCTGTTTTTT. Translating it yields CASSQDQERAGELFF.

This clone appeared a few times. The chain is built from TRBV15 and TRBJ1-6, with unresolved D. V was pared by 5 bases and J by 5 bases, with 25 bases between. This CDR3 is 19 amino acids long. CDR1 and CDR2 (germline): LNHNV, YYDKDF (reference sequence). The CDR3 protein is CATSRDPPRSRYHNSPLHF. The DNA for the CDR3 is TGTGCCACCAGCCGCGACCCCCCGAGGTCCAGATACCATAATTCACCCCTCCACTTT.

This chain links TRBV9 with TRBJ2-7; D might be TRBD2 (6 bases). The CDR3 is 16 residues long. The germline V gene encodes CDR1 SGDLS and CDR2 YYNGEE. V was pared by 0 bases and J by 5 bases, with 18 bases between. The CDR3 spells CASSVAWGVGSNEQYF. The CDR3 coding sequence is TGTGCCAGCAGCGTAGCTTGGGGGGTTGGATCGAACGAGCAGTACTTC.

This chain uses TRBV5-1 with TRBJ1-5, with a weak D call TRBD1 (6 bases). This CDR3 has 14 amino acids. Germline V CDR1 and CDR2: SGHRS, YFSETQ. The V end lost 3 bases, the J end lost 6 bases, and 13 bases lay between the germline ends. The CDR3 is CASSSRGGGQPQHF. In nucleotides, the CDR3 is TGCGCCAGCAGCTCTAGGGGGGGCGGTCAGCCCCAGCATTTT.

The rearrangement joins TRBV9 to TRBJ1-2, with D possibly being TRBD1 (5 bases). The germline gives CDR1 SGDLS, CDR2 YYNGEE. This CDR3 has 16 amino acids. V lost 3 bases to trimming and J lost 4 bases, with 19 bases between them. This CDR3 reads CASSAHPGGSSYGYTF. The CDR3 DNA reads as TGTGCCAGCAGCGCCCACCCGGGGGGTAGTAGCTATGGCTACACCTTC.

The chain's CDR3 is CASSGRQGTEKLFF. CDR3 coding DNA: TGTGCCAGTAGTGGAAGACAGGGGACCGAAAAACTGTTTTTT. J is TRBJ1-4 and V is TRBV19, with 8 bases identical to TRBD1. Germline lookup yields CDR1 LNHDA and CDR2 SQIVND (reference sequence). This CDR3 has 14 residues. Losses at the gene ends were 5 bases for V and 8 bases for J; bases not matched to a gene: 7.

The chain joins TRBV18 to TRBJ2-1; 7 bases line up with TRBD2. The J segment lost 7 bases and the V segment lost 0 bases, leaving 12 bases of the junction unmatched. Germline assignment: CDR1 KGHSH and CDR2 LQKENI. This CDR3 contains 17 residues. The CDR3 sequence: CASSPPSLAGVRNEQFF. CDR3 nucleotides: TGTGCCAGCTCACCACCGTCGTTGGCGGGAGTGCGAAATGAGCAGTTCTTC.

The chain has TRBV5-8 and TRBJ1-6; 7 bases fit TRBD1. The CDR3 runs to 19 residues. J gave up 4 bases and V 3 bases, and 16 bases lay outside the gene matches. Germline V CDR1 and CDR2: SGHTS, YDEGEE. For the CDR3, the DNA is TGTGCCAGCAGCTACGATTCTCGAGGACAGGCCTTTTATAATTCACCCCTCCACTTT. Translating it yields CASSYDSRGQAFYNSPLHF.

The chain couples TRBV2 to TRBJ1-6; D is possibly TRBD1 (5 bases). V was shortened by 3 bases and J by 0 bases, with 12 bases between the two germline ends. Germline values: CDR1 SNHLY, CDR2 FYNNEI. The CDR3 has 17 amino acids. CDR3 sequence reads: CASSDGHPSSYNSPLHF. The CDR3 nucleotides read TGTGCCAGCAGTGACGGACATCCAAGCTCCTATAATTCACCCCTCCACTTT. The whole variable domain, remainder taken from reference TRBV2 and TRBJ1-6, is EPEVTQTPSHQVTQMGQEVILRCVPISNHLYFYWYRQILGQKVEFLVSFYNNEISEKSEIFDDQFSVERPDGSNFTLKIRSTKLEDSAMYFCASSDGHPSSYNSPLHFGNGTRLTVT.

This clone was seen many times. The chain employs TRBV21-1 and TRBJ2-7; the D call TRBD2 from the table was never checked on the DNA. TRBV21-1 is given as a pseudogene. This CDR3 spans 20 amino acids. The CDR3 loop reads CASSKGSGSGRASGSYEQYF. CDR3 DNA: TGTGCCAGCAGCAAAGGAAGCGGTAGCGGGAGGGCCTCGGGTTCCTACGAGCAGTACTTC.

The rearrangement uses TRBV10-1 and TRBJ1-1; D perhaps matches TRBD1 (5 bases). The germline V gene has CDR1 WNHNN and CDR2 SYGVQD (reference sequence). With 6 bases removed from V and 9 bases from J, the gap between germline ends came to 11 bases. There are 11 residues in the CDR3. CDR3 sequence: CASRGHRKAFF. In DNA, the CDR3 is TGCGCCAGCAGGGGGCACAGGAAAGCTTTCTTT.

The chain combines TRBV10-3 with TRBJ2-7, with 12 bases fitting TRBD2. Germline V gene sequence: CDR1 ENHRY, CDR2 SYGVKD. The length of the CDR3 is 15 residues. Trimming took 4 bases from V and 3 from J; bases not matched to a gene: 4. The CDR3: CAISGETSGSYEQYF. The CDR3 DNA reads TGTGCCATCAGTGGGGAGACTAGCGGGAGCTACGAGCAGTACTTC.

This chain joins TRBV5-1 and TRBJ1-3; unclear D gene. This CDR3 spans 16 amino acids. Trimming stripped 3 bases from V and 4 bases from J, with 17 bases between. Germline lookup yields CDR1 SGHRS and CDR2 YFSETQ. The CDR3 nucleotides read TGCGCCAGCAGCTCAATGGGCCTCTTTGAGGGAAACACCATATATTTT. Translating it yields CASSSMGLFEGNTIYF.

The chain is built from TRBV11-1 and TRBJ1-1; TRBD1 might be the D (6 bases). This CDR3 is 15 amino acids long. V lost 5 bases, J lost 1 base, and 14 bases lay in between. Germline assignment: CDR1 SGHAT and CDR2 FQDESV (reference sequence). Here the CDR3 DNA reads TGTGCCAGCAGCCCCGGGGACACAAAGAACACTGAAGCTTTCTTT. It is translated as CASSPGDTKNTEAFF.

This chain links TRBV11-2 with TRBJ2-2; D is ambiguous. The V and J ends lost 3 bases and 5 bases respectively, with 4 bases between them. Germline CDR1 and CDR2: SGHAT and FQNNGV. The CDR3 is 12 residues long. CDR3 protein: CASSLQTGELFF. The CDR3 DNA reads TGTGCCAGCAGCTTGCAGACCGGGGAGCTGTTTTTT. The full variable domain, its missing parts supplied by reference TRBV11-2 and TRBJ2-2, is EAGVAQSPRYKIIEKRQSVAFWCNPISGHATLYWYQQILGQGPKLLIQFQNNGVVDDSQLPKDRFSAERLKGVDSTLKIQPAKLEDSAVYLCASSLQTGELFFGEGSRLTVL.